These 2 T cell receptor beta chains were all obtained from the same sample, sequenced in a study of blood T cell repertoires in COVID-19. Some clones are missing from TCRdb's copy, which holds only in-frame ones; the method was immunoSEQ multiplex PCR. The sample holds some 150,000 clones, 88% seen once. The sequenced sample consisted of peripheral blood. Every receptor here comes from a woman aged 60-75 years with acute or convalescent COVID-19.

V and J are TRBV6-2 or TRBV6-3 and TRBJ1-2, with TRBD1 matching over 9 bases. Losses at the gene ends were 2 bases for V and 1 base for J; bases not matched to a gene: 5. The CDR3 length is 16 residues. Germline assignment: CDR1 MNHEY and CDR2 SVGEGT. For the CDR3, the DNA is TGTGCCAGCAGTTACCGCGCGACAGGGGGTAACTATGGCTACACCTTC. This translates into CASSYRATGGNYGYTF.

The rearrangement joins TRBV5-8 to TRBJ1-2; 9 bases fit TRBD1. CDR1 is SGHTS, CDR2 YDEGEE, per germline. The length of the CDR3 is 17 residues. V lost 1 base to trimming and J lost 0 bases; unmatched junction nucleotides: 7. The CDR3 sequence: CASSLWDRDHSNYGYTF. CDR3 sequence (DNA): TGTGCCAGCAGCTTGTGGGACAGGGACCACTCTAACTATGGCTACACCTTC.